One and the same sample provided the 12 T cell receptor beta chains below, sequenced in a study of T cells in Graves' hyperthyroidism and ophthalmopathy. Researchers took RNA transcripts and amplified the TCR beta CDR3 regions from them. First-round RT-PCR with HTBI primers amplified the TCR CDR3 region. Each CDR3 protein is one row after TCRdb ran MiXCR on the multiplex PCR reads. This sample carries about 400,000 distinct CDR3 sequences, more than 12% of them seen once, and the ten largest clones take around a third. Sequencing was performed on blood. The origin of the receptors is a woman in her twenties or thirties with Graves' hyperthyroidism.

The chain is built from TRBV14 and TRBJ1-2; D may be TRBD1 (6 bases). The V gene's germline CDR1 is SGHDN and CDR2 FVKESK. This CDR3 region has 15 residues. Trimming stripped 1 base from V and 4 bases from J, with 13 bases between. The CDR3 here is CASSQVGRGIYGYTF. The CDR3, as DNA: TGTGCCAGCAGCCAAGTCGGTAGGGGGATCTATGGCTACACCTTC.

This clonotype was counted at least ten times. J is TRBJ1-2 and V is TRBV20-1, with 9 positions matching TRBD1. The CDR3 contains 14 residues. The ends lost 3 bases at V and 1 base at J; junction bases unmatched: 3. The germline V gene has CDR1 DFQATT and CDR2 SNEGSKA (reference sequence). The DNA for the CDR3 is TGCAGTGCTAGGCCGACAGGGGGTAACTATGGCTACACCTTC. This codes for CSARPTGGNYGYTF.

This clonotype was counted many times. The gene calls are TRBV28 and TRBJ2-7; D perhaps matches TRBD2 (6 bases). Looked up from germline, CDR1 is MDHEN and CDR2 is SYDVKM. This CDR3 contains 15 residues. Trimming removed 7 bases from V and 3 bases from J, with 19 bases in between. The CDR3 DNA is TGTGCCAGCACCATTGATGGGGGGACTGGCTACGAGCAGTACTTC. This encodes CASTIDGGTGYEQYF.

This clonotype was seen repeatedly, ten times or more. The gene calls are TRBV28 and TRBJ2-1, with 7 bases that match TRBD2. Trimming removed 6 bases from V and 6 bases from J; junction bases left unmatched: 14. Germline V lookup: CDR1 MDHEN, CDR2 SYDVKM. This CDR3 is built from 16 residues. This CDR3 reads CASSPRLARTGNEQFF. The DNA of the CDR3 is TGTGCCAGCAGCCCTCGACTAGCCCGAACGGGCAATGAGCAGTTCTTC.

As regards this clonotype: This sequence may be a read error, since a much larger clone differs from it by one base. The CDR3 DNA reads as TGTGCCAGCGCTGCAGGGGCCGCCGGGGAGCTGTTTTTT. The encoded protein is CASAAGAAGELFF. V is TRBV6-1 and J is TRBJ2-2, with D possibly being TRBD1 (6 bases). V was trimmed by 8 bases and J by 6 bases, leaving 13 bases between them. The CDR3 covers 13 residues. Per the germline V gene, CDR1 is MNHNS and CDR2 is SASEGT.

This clonotype was detected ten times or more. The chain joins TRBV13 to TRBJ2-3, with 15 bases fitting TRBD2. The V segment lost 5 bases and the J segment 6 bases; nucleotides outside the gene matches: 9. This CDR3 contains 17 residues. Germline V gives CDR1 PRHDT, CDR2 FYEKMQ (reference sequence). CDR3 loop: CASSLGLAGGPKDTQYF. CDR3 nucleotides: TGTGCCAGCAGCCTCGGACTAGCGGGAGGGCCGAAGGATACGCAGTATTTT.

The chain is built from TRBV6-1 and TRBJ2-7; 7 positions match TRBD2. Germline-derived CDR1 and CDR2 are MNHNS and SASEGT. The CDR3 extends over 14 amino acids. V shed 11 bases and J 2 bases; nucleotides not matched to a gene: 12. The CDR3 region has the DNA TGTGCCTGTCGGTCGGTCGGGAGGCCCTACGAGCAGTACTTC. Its protein is CACRSVGRPYEQYF.

This clonotype was seen many times. The gene calls are TRBV7-2 and TRBJ2-3; no firm D call. Between the trimmed V and J ends, which lost 5 bases and 4 bases, there was a span of 10 bases. CDR1 and CDR2 from the germline V gene are SGHTA and FQGNSA. There are 13 residues in the CDR3. This chain's CDR3 is CASSPQPADTQYF. CDR3 coding DNA: TGTGCCAGCAGCCCCCAACCTGCAGATACGCAGTATTTT. Complete variable domain (other parts from reference TRBV7-2 and TRBJ2-3): GAGVSQSPSNKVTEKGKDVELRCDPISGHTALYWYRQSLGQGLEFLIYFQGNSAPDKSGLPSDRFSAERTGGSVSTLTIQRTQQEDSAVYLCASSPQPADTQYFGPGTRLTVL.

This clonotype was seen ten or more times. The chain joins TRBV28 to TRBJ2-1; D gene unclear. From germline, CDR1 is MDHEN and CDR2 SYDVKM. V was cut by 2 bases and J by 0 bases, with 11 bases left in between. The CDR3 loop spans 16 amino acids. CDR3 amino acids: CASSLLTPRSYNEQFF. The CDR3 DNA follows: TGTGCCAGCAGTTTACTGACACCCCGCTCCTACAATGAGCAGTTCTTC.

This clonotype was counted at least ten times. The rearrangement uses TRBV3-1 and TRBJ1-5; D gene ambiguous. The length of the CDR3 is 12 residues. The germline CDR1 and CDR2 sequences are LGHDT and YNNKEL (reference sequence). Deletions cut 0 bases from V and 10 bases from J, with 7 bases between. Written as DNA, the CDR3 is TGTGCCAGCAGCCAAGATGGGGATCCCCAGCATTTT. This encodes CASSQDGDPQHF.

The chain is built from TRBV6-1 and TRBJ2-1; D perhaps matches TRBD1 (7 bases). Germline V lookup: CDR1 MNHNS, CDR2 SASEGT. V lost 6 bases, J lost 0 bases, and 9 bases lay in between. The CDR3 contains 14 residues. The CDR3 here is CASRRDSSYNEQFF. The CDR3 DNA reads TGTGCCAGCAGGCGGGACAGCTCCTACAATGAGCAGTTCTTC.

The rearrangement uses TRBV11-3 and TRBJ2-6; D possibly matches TRBD1 or TRBD2 (6 bases each). Trimming cost V 5 bases and J 2 bases, with 10 bases left between them. CDR3 length: 15 amino acids. Germline-derived CDR1 and CDR2 are SGHNT and YENEEA. The CDR3 DNA reads as TGTGCCAGCAGCCATGGGGGGCCTGGGGCCAACGTCCTGACTTTC. Protein sequence: CASSHGGPGANVLTF.